The TCR beta chain described here comes from a study of T cells in Graves' hyperthyroidism and ophthalmopathy. The study, taken as a whole, reports: Ophthalmopathy and stable hyperthyroidism were told apart by a 13 V-J model.

Clinical symptoms, serum thyroxine, TRAb, thyroid ultrasound and orbital computed tomography established diagnosis. V lost 1 base and J 0 bases, leaving 11 bases between the germline ends. Germline CDR1 is SQVTM and CDR2 is ANQGSEA. The CDR3 extends over 15 amino acids. Amplified TCR beta CDR3 regions came from RNA transcripts. During a first-round RT-PCR of the TCR CDR3, the HTBI primer set was used. TCRdb re-derived calls from the multiplex PCR reads in MiXCR, one entry per CDR3 protein. This table holds 550,000 to 800,000 distinct CDR3 sequences, around 15% found once. Many counts were recorded for this clonotype. Its antigen is currently unknown.

This TCR came from a man between 50 and 59 years old with Graves' hyperthyroidism. What was sequenced was blood. This sequence joins TRBV29-1 and TRBJ2-3, with D perhaps matching TRBD2 (5 bases). The CDR3 spells CSVEGRGYSTDTQYF. The CDR3 DNA sequence: TGCAGCGTTGAAGGCCGCGGGTATAGCACAGATACGCAGTATTTT.